The next 24 T cell receptor beta chains were all read from a single sample in a study of tumor-infiltrating lymphocytes in primary liver carcinoma. Extraction of RNA together with DNA used about 17-34 mg of unsorted bulk tissue. The researchers produced TCR beta cDNA from around 0.5 ug total RNA with a constant-region primer. Modified slightly, ARM-PCR produced TCR beta libraries over three nested multiplex PCR rounds. PCR rounds one and two used TRBV1-TRBV30 forward primers with a C-beta reverse primer for about 9 cycles each. TCRdb reprocessed the multiplex PCR reads with MiXCR, giving one entry per CDR3 protein. This table holds roughly 57,000 distinct CDR3 sequences, 70% to 85% found once. Specimen: liver tumor tissue from sampling region 2. Subset reported: tumor region T2, inferior pole. These receptors all come from a man aged 40-49 years with primary liver carcinoma and hepatitis B virus infection.

V usage is TRBV29-1 and J usage is TRBJ2-7; D is unresolved. Trimming removed 4 bases from V and 0 bases from J, with 10 bases in between. This CDR3 is built from 13 residues. CDR1 and CDR2 from the germline V gene are SQVTM and ANQGSEA. The CDR3 protein is CSVADVTSYEQYF. DNA for the CDR3: TGCAGCGTTGCAGATGTTACCTCCTACGAGCAGTACTTC.

As regards this clonotype: An end of the junction does not agree with germline; a read error may underlie this. The J gene is TRBJ2-3, the V gene TRBV4-1; 11 bases map to TRBD2. The germline gives CDR1 MGHRA, CDR2 YSYEKL. The CDR3 is made up of 18 amino acids. Here the CDR3 DNA reads TGCGCCAACATCCAGACCATTGCACTAGCGGGAGTCACCGATACGCAGTGTTTT. Translated, it gives CANIQTIALAGVTDTQCF.

Of note for this clonotype: A junction boundary mismatches the germline segment, possibly from a read error. V is TRBV11-2 and J is TRBJ1-1; D might be TRBD1 (5 bases). The CDR3 length is 16 residues. Germline V gene lookup returns CDR1 SGHAT and CDR2 FQNNGV. This CDR3 reads CASSPSGGFVNIEAFF. DNA of the CDR3: TGTGCCAGCAGCCCATCCGGGGGGTTCGTGAACATTGAAGCTTTCTTT.

This clonotype has only a few counts. At one end the junction does not follow the germline gene, possibly because of a read error. The chain combines TRBV11-2 with TRBJ2-1, with 12 bases aligning to TRBD2. Per germline, CDR1 SGHAT and CDR2 FQNNGV. The length of the CDR3 is 16 residues. CDR3 protein: CASSLDLGLAGYEQFF. As DNA, the CDR3 is TGTGCCAGCAGTTTAGACCTCGGACTAGCGGGATACGAGCAGTTCTTC.

With regard to this clonotype: The junction does not match germline at one end; this may be a read error. This chain uses TRBV4-3 with TRBJ2-1, with 8 positions matching TRBD2. Germline V gene lookup returns CDR1 LGHNA and CDR2 YSLEER. CDR3 length: 15 residues. CDR3 sequence reads: CASNQDGTRQNGQFF. The CDR3 DNA reads TGCGCCAGCAACCAAGACGGGACTAGGCAGAATGGGCAGTTCTTC.

The table lists this clonotype with many counts. The chain carries TRBV5-1 and TRBJ2-3, with 11 bases fitting TRBD2. The CDR3 runs 18 residues. The germline CDR1 and CDR2 sequences are SGHRS and YFSETQ. V was clipped by 0 bases and J by 1 base; unmatched bases: 7. CDR3 loop: CASSLGGTSGSRTDTQYF. DNA for the CDR3: TGCGCCAGCAGCTTGGGGGGGACTAGCGGTTCCCGCACAGATACGCAGTATTTT.

A remark on this clonotype: This clone may be a read error of a much larger clone one base away. The chain joins TRBV30 to TRBJ2-1, with no clear D. V shed 2 bases and J shed 8 bases, with 16 bases lying between them. The germline gives CDR1 GTSNPN, CDR2 SVGIG (reference sequence). The CDR3 runs 14 residues. CDR3 coding DNA: TGTGCCTGGAGTAGTTGGAATGCGAAGGATGAGCAGTTCTTC. It codes for CAWSSWNAKDEQFF.

This clonotype was observed a single time. One end of the junction is discordant with germline, which a read error may explain. The chain couples TRBV11-2 to TRBJ2-5; possible D gene TRBD2, 6 bases. There are 16 residues in the CDR3. Germline values: CDR1 SGHAT, CDR2 FQNNGV. The CDR3 spells CASSLTAWASGEIQYF. CDR3 DNA: TGTGCCAGCAGCTTAACAGCATGGGCCTCGGGGGAGATCCAGTACTTC.

Points on this clonotype: The junction and the germline gene differ at one end; a read error may be behind it. The rearrangement links TRBV6-5 to TRBJ2-7; a possible D gene is TRBD2 (7 bases). CDR1 and CDR2 (germline): MNHEY, SVGAGI. This CDR3 comprises 13 residues. In DNA, the CDR3 is TGTGCCAGCAGTTACGGGGGGGCGGCTGAGCAGTGCTTC. This encodes CASSYGGAAEQCF.

In regard to this clonotype: At one of its ends the junction is not consistent with the germline gene, which may arise from a read error. V usage is TRBV11-3 and J usage is TRBJ2-2, with a tentative D call TRBD2 (5 bases). The CDR3 totals 15 residues. The V gene's germline CDR1 is SGHNT and CDR2 YENEEA. The CDR3 DNA is TGTGCCAGGTGGCGCCTTAAACCCATCACCGGGGAGCTGTTTTTC. Amino acid sequence: CARWRLKPITGELFF.

A word on this clonotype: Compared with germline, one end of the junction differs, possibly owing to a read error. The chain links TRBV7-9 to TRBJ2-1; tentative D call: TRBD1 (5 bases). Germline V gives CDR1 SEHNR, CDR2 FQNEAQ (reference sequence). This CDR3 is built from 15 residues. CDR3 DNA: TGTGCCAGCAGTGACAGTTTTTCCGAAAACAATGAGCACTTCTTC. Protein sequence: CASSDSFSENNEHFF.

The J gene is TRBJ1-4, the V gene TRBV9, with D unclear. Germline lookup yields CDR1 SGDLS and CDR2 YYNGEE. CDR3 length equals 13 residues. Trimming pared 4 bases from V and 5 bases from J, leaving 9 bases between. The CDR3 here is CASSSQPNEKLFF. The CDR3 nucleotides are TGTGCCAGCAGCTCACAGCCAAATGAAAAACTGTTTTTT.

Notes on this clonotype: Since no conserved phenylalanine or tryptophan closes the CDR3, a read error is the likely cause. The rearrangement joins TRBV11-2 to TRBJ1-1, with D maybe TRBD1 (5 bases). The CDR3 totals 16 residues. Germline-derived CDR1 and CDR2 are SGHAT and FQNNGV. For the CDR3, the DNA is TGTGCCAGCAGCCCATCCTGGGGGTTGGTGAACACTGGAGCTTTCCTT. Protein: CASSPSWGLVNTGAFL.

With regard to this clonotype: The CDR3 carries no conserved terminal phenylalanine or tryptophan, so it likely arises from a read error. The gene calls are TRBV29-1 and TRBJ1-1, with D possibly TRBD1 on 5 matching bases. V lost 5 bases and J 6 bases, leaving 19 bases between the germline ends. In germline, CDR1 is SQVTM, CDR2 ANQGSEA. The CDR3 runs 14 residues. The CDR3 nucleotides read TGCAGCGTTAAGGGGACGCCGTCCTCGCCTGAAGCTTTCCTT. It encodes CSVKGTPSSPEAFL.

The V and J genes are TRBV28 and TRBJ2-1; D may match TRBD1 or TRBD2 (5 bases each). Between the trimmed V and J ends, which lost 7 bases and 2 bases, there was a span of 18 bases. The germline V gene encodes CDR1 MDHEN and CDR2 SYDVKM. CDR3 length: 16 amino acids. In DNA form, the CDR3 reads TGTGCCAGCAATCCAACGACCGGGGACGCCTACAATGAGCAGTTCTTC. This sequence encodes CASNPTTGDAYNEQFF.

Points on this clonotype: This likely comes from a read error, as the CDR3 has no conserved phenylalanine or tryptophan at its end. J is TRBJ1-6 and V is TRBV4-1, with D possibly being TRBD1 (5 bases). This CDR3 comprises 16 residues. CDR1 and CDR2 (germline): MGHRA, YSYEKL. V shed 6 bases and J shed 8 bases, with 20 bases lying between them. For the CDR3, the DNA is TGCGCCAGCAGTCACCACCTACATGGGGCGGATTCACCCCTCCACATT. Translating gives CASSHHLHGADSPLHI.

A remark on this clonotype: The germline gene is not matched at one end of the junction; a read error may be the cause. The J gene is TRBJ2-1, the V gene TRBV10-3; a possible D gene is TRBD2 (6 bases). The CDR3 length is 15 residues. Germline CDR1 reads ENHRY; CDR2 reads SYGVKD. The CDR3 here is CPISELRDLTNEQFF. CDR3 in DNA: TGTCCCATCAGTGAGCTAAGGGACTTAACTAATGAGCAATTCTTC.

CDR3 in DNA: TGTGCCAGCAGCCTGAACGGGGAGACCCAGTACTTC. Translated: CASSLNGETQYF. This chain links TRBV11-3 with TRBJ2-5, with D uncertain. Trimming took off 5 bases at V and 5 bases at J, with 9 bases between the two ends. In germline, CDR1 is SGHNT, CDR2 YENEEA. This CDR3 contains 12 residues.

This clonotype occurred many times. The V gene is TRBV6-2 or TRBV6-3, the J gene TRBJ2-7; D unclear. This CDR3 spans 11 amino acids. CDR1 and CDR2 from the germline V gene are MNHEY and SVGEGT. The V end was cut by 2 bases, the J end by 2 bases, with 1 base between. CDR3: CASSYTYEQYF. The CDR3 region has the DNA TGTGCCAGCAGTTACACCTACGAGCAGTACTTC.

On this clonotype itself: A much larger clone lies a single base off, so this may be a read error. V and J are TRBV7-9 and TRBJ2-3; D is perhaps TRBD2 (5 bases). The germline V gene has CDR1 SEHNR and CDR2 FQNEAQ (reference sequence). There are 14 residues in the CDR3. V was cut by 6 bases and J by 2 bases, with 12 bases left in between. DNA for the CDR3: TGTGCCAGCAGTTCTGGACTTTCCACAGATACGCAGTATTTT. This codes for CASSSGLSTDTQYF.

Written as DNA, the CDR3 is TGCGCCAGCAGGTTGACTAGCGGGTCATACTACGAGCAGTACTTC. It is translated as CASRLTSGSYYEQYF. The chain joins TRBV5-1 to TRBJ2-7; 10 bases are shared with TRBD2. This CDR3 comprises 15 residues. CDR1 is SGHRS and CDR2 is YFSETQ in the germline V gene. The ends lost 5 bases at V and 3 bases at J; junction bases unmatched: 8.

The V call is TRBV12-3 or TRBV12-4, the J call TRBJ2-7, with unresolved D. V was trimmed by 6 bases and J by 3 bases, leaving 15 bases between them. This CDR3 spans 14 amino acids. The CDR3 sequence is CASRLRVIVYEQYF. The CDR3 region has the DNA TGTGCCAGCAGACTTAGGGTCATAGTCTACGAGCAGTACTTC.

By proportion, this clonotype is medium-sized. The chain combines TRBV11-3 with TRBJ2-1; D gene unclear. The CDR3 has 12 residues. The germline V and J ends were trimmed by 0 bases and 7 bases, with 4 bases remaining between them. In germline, CDR1 is SGHNT, CDR2 YENEEA. This chain's CDR3 is CASSLDSNEQFF. The CDR3, as DNA: TGTGCCAGCAGCTTAGATTCTAATGAGCAGTTCTTC.

Turning to this clonotype: Relative to the germline gene, one junction end is altered; a read error may explain this. The CDR3 loop reads CANSQDHGADTQYF. The CDR3 coding sequence is TGCGCCAACAGCCAAGATCACGGCGCAGATACGCAGTACTTT. This chain connects TRBV4-3 to TRBJ2-3; D is unresolved. Germline V lookup: CDR1 LGHNA, CDR2 YSLEER. The CDR3 contains 14 residues.